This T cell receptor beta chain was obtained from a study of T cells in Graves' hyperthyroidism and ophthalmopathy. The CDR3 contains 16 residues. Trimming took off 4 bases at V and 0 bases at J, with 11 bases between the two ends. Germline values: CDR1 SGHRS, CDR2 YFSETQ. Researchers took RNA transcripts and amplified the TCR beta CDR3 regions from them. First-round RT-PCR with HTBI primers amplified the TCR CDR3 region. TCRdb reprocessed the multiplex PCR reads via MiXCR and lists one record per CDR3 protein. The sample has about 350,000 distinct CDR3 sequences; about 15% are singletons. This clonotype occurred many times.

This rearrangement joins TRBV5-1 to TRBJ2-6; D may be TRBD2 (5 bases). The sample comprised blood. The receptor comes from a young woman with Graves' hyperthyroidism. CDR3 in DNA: TGCGCCAGCAGCCCGACGGGGAACTCTGGGGCCAACGTCCTGACTTTC. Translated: CASSPTGNSGANVLTF.